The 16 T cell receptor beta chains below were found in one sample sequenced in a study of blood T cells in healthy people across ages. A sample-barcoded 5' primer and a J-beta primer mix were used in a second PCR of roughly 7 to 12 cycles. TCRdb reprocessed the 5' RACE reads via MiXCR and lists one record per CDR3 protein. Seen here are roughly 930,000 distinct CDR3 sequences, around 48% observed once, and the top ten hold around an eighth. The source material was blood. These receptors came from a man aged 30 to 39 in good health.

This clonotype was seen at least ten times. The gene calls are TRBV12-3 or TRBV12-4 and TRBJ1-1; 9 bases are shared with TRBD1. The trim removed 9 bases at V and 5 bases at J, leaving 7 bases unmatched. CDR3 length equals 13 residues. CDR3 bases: TGTGCCAGTCTGACAGGGGGGTATACTGAAGCTTTCTTT. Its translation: CASLTGGYTEAFF.

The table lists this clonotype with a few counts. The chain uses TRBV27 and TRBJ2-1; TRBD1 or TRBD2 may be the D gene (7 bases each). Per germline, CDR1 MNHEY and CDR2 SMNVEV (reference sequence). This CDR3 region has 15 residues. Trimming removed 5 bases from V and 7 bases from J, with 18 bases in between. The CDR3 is CASSAGGDLRNEQFF. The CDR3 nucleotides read TGTGCCAGCAGTGCAGGGGGGGACCTTCGGAATGAGCAGTTCTTC.

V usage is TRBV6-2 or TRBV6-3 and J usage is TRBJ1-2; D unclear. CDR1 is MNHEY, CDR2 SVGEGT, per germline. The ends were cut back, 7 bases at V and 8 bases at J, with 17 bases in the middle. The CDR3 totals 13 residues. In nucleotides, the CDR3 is TGTGCCAGCACCCCACTCGGGCTTCGGGGCTACACCTTC. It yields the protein CASTPLGLRGYTF.

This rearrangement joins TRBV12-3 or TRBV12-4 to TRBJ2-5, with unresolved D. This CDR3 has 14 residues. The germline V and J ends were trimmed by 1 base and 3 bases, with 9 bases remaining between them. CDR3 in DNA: TGTGCCAGCAGTTTAGGAGGAGAGGAAGAGACCCAGTACTTC. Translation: CASSLGGEEETQYF.

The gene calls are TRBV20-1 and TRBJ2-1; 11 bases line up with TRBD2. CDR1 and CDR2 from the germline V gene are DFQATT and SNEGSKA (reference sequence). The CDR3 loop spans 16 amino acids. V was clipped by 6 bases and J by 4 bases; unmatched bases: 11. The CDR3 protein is CSARAYSGGDYNEQFF. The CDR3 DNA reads TGCAGTGCCCGGGCCTATAGCGGGGGGGATTACAATGAGCAGTTCTTC.

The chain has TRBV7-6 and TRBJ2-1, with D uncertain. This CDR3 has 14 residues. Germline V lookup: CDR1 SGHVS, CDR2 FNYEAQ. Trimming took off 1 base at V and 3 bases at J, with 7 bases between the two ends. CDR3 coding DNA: TGTGCCAGCAGCTTAGAGTCGGACTACAATGAGCAGTTCTTC. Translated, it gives CASSLESDYNEQFF.

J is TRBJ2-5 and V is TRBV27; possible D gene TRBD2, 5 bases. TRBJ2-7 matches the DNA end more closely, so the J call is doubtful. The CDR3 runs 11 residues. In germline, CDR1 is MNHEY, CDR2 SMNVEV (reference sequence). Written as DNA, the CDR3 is TGTGCCAGCGGAAGGGAGCACGAGCAGTACTTC. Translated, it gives CASGREHEQYF.

CDR3 sequence: CATSEFGQAGQETQYF. The CDR3, as DNA: TGTGCCACCAGTGAATTCGGACAGGCGGGCCAAGAGACCCAGTACTTC. The chain combines TRBV24-1 with TRBJ2-5, with TRBD1 identical over 7 bases. Germline V gene lookup returns CDR1 KGHDR and CDR2 SFDVKD. The ends lost 4 bases at V and 1 base at J; junction bases unmatched: 8. The CDR3 is made up of 16 amino acids.

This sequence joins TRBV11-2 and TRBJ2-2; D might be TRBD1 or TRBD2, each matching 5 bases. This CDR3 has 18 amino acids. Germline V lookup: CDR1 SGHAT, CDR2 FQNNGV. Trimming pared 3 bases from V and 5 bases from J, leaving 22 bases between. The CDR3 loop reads CASSFAFPRGGKTGELFF. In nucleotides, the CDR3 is TGTGCCAGCAGCTTTGCCTTTCCTCGTGGGGGAAAAACCGGGGAGCTGTTTTTT.

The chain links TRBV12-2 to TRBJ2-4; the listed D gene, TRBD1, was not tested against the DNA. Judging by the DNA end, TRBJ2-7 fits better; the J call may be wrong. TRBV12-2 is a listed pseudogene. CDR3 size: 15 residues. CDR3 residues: CASRLARDDSYEQYF. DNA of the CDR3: TGTGCAAGTCGCTTAGCCCGGGACGACTCCTACGAGCAGTACTTC.

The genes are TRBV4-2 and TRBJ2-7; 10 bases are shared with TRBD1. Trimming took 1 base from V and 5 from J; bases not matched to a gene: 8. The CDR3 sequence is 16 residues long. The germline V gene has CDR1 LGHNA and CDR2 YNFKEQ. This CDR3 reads CASSQVPWDRGDEQYF. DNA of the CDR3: TGTGCCAGCAGCCAAGTGCCGTGGGACAGGGGCGACGAGCAGTACTTC.

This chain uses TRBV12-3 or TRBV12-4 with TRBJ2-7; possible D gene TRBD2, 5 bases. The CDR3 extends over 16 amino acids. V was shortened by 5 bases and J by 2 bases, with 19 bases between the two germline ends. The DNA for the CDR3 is TGTGCCAGCAGTGCCTTAGACTGGCGAGGGACCTACGAGCAGTACTTC. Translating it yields CASSALDWRGTYEQYF.

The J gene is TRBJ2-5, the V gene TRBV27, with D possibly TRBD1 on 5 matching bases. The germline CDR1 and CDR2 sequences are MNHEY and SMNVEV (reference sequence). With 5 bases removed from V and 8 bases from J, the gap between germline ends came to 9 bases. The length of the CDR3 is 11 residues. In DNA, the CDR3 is TGTGCCAGCAGTCATGACAGTACCCAGTACTTC. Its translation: CASSHDSTQYF.

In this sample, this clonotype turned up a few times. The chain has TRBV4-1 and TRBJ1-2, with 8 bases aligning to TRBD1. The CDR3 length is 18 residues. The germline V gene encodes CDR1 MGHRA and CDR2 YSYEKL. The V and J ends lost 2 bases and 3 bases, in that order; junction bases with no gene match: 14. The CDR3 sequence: CASSQSSHRDRGDYGYTF. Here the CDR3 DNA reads TGCGCCAGCAGCCAAAGCTCGCACAGAGACAGGGGTGACTATGGCTACACCTTC.

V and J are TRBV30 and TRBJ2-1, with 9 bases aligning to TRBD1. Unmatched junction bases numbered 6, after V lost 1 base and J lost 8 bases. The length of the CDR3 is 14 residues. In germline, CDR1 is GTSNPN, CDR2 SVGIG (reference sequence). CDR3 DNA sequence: TGTGCCTGGAGTGGGGGACAGGGTTCTGATGAGCAGTTCTTC. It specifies CAWSGGQGSDEQFF.

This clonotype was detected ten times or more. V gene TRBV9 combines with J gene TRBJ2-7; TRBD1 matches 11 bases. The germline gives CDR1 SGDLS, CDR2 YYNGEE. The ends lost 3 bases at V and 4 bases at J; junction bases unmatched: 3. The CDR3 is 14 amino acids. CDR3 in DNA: TGTGCCAGCAGCGCGGGACAGGGGGGTTACGAGCAGTACTTC. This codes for CASSAGQGGYEQYF.